The subject of this entry is one T cell receptor beta chain. As yet, its antigen is unknown. This entry belongs to a study of blood T cells in healthy people across ages. General study findings and limits: Without sorted subsets, naive and antigen-experienced compartments could not be conclusively compared. Roughly linearly, TCR beta diversity per million T cells fell as age increased.

CDR3 length equals 15 residues. CDR1 is SGHRS, CDR2 YFSETQ, per germline. V trimming: 5 bases; J trimming: 7 bases; junction bases outside the gene matches: 9. Primed by a sample-barcoded 5' primer and a J-beta primer mix, a second PCR proceeded for about 7 to 11 cycles. MiXCR, applied by TCRdb to the 5' RACE reads, yields one record per CDR3 protein. The sample shows about 640,000 distinct CDR3 sequences, roughly 41% of them seen only once. Sequenced: blood. This chain connects TRBV5-1 to TRBJ2-1; 10 bases are a match to TRBD1. This clonotype was sampled from a man older than 75 in good health. CDR3 in amino acids: CASSKTGGDNNEQFF. In DNA, the CDR3 is TGCGCCAGCAGTAAGACAGGGGGCGATAATAATGAGCAGTTCTTC.